This T cell receptor beta chain was observed in a study of Tregs in tolerant kidney transplant recipients. This clone was recorded only once. The antigen is not known. Study-wide findings and caveats: Activated donor B cell expansion appeared to reveal the most relevant donor-specific TCRbeta repertoire.

V lost 4 bases, J lost 1 base, and 2 bases stayed unmatched. This CDR3 region has 14 residues. Germline assignment: CDR1 SGHNT and CDR2 YYREEE (reference sequence). Clones were sequenced by immunoSEQ multiplex PCR, and TCRdb holds only the in-frame ones, with some missing. Of roughly 250,000 clones in the sample, roughly 84% were seen once. The rearrangement uses TRBV5-4 and TRBJ2-1, with TRBD1 identical over 7 bases. The source of this sequence is a human donor in good health. Source material: CD4+ T cells from blood. The CDR3 DNA reads TGTGCCAGCAGCATACAGGGGTCCTACAATGAGCAGTTCTTC. Encoded protein: CASSIQGSYNEQFF. The whole variable domain, remainder taken from reference TRBV5-4 and TRBJ2-1, is ETGVTQSPTHLIKTRGQQVTLRCSSQSGHNTVSWYQQALGQGPQFIFQYYREEENGRGNFPPRFSGLQFPNYSSELNVNALELDDSALYLCASSIQGSYNEQFFGPGTRLTVL.